Listed here is a single T cell receptor beta chain. Its antigen is currently unknown. Treatment reported: roughly 20 received Ad26.COV2.S at low or high dose, single or two shots; roughly five received placebo; per-sample allocation not given. The investigators took samples on day 63 after the first vaccine or placebo injection. In Boston, the donor was an adult between 18-55 years of age. The CDR3 loop spans 14 amino acids. Trimming took 1 base from V and 11 from J; bases not matched to a gene: 10. The germline V gene has CDR1 SGHTA and CDR2 FQGNSA. Generated by immunoSEQ multiplex PCR, the TCRdb table keeps only in-frame clones and is missing some. The table shows about 240,000 clones, with 88% occurring only once. The data derive from a study of Ad26.COV2.S vaccination and SARS-CoV-2 variants. Across the whole study: Participant was drawn from the COV1001 Ad26.COV2.S trial arm. Doses of Ad26.COV2.S were injected into muscle once or twice, 56 days apart.

Findings and caveats of the study: Spike-specific TCR breadth in vaccine recipients exceeded that seen in placebo recipients.

The source was peripheral blood, collected in a trial of Ad26.COV2.S vaccine versus placebo. The rearrangement links TRBV7-2 to TRBJ1-1; 7 bases agree with TRBD1. This clonotype was obtained from a person between 18 and 65 years old who received the Ad26.COV2.S COVID-19 vaccine or a placebo. This CDR3 is CASSLVTGDVYAFF. Here the CDR3 DNA reads TGTGCCAGCAGCTTAGTCACAGGGGACGTATATGCTTTCTTT.